Each of the 22 T cell receptor beta chains below was sequenced from the same sample in a study of T cell changes during pregnancy in multiple sclerosis. Only in-frame clones appear in the TCRdb table, and some are missing; sequencing was by immunoSEQ multiplex PCR. Here the sample spans over 90,000 clones, 90% being singletons. Sequences were derived from peripheral blood, sampled in the second trimester of pregnancy. The origin of the receptors is a female donor in good health, enrolled as a control in a pregnancy study.

The V and J genes are TRBV11-3 and TRBJ2-5; D might be TRBD1 (5 bases). V was shortened by 4 bases and J by 5 bases, with 14 bases between the two germline ends. Germline-derived CDR1 and CDR2 are SGHNT and YENEEA. CDR3 length equals 14 residues. The CDR3 spells CASSSLYPGETQYF. The DNA for the CDR3 is TGTGCCAGCAGCTCCCTTTACCCAGGGGAGACCCAGTACTTC.

The chain combines TRBV7-6 with TRBJ1-1, with 11 bases fitting TRBD1. This CDR3 has 15 amino acids. Germline lookup yields CDR1 SGHVS and CDR2 FNYEAQ. The V and J ends lost 6 bases and 4 bases, in that order; junction bases with no gene match: 7. This chain's CDR3 is CASRPGTGGGTEAFF. DNA for the CDR3: TGTGCCAGCAGACCAGGGACAGGGGGAGGCACTGAAGCTTTCTTT.

The chain carries TRBV4-3 and TRBJ2-6; 10 bases match TRBD1. The CDR3 contains 19 residues. Germline CDR1 LGHNA, CDR2 YSLEER. V lost 1 base to trimming and J lost 0 bases; unmatched junction nucleotides: 6. The CDR3 bases are TGCGCCAGCAGCCAAGGCGGGGGACAGGGGATCTCTGGGGCCAACGTCCTGACTTTC. This gives the protein CASSQGGGQGISGANVLTF.

The chain uses TRBV7-9 and TRBJ2-3; 8 nucleotides align to TRBD2. The CDR3 spans 16 residues. The J segment lost 1 base and the V segment lost 2 bases, leaving 5 bases of the junction unmatched. Germline CDR1 is SEHNR and CDR2 is FQNEAQ (reference sequence). The CDR3 here is CASSLFPAGGTDTQYF. CDR3 nucleotide sequence: TGTGCCAGCAGCTTATTTCCAGCGGGAGGCACAGATACGCAGTATTTT.

J is TRBJ1-1 and V is TRBV16, with TRBD1 matching over 11 bases. Germline loops: CDR1 KGHSY, CDR2 FQNENV. This CDR3 is 15 amino acids long. Unmatched junction bases numbered 6, after V lost 5 bases and J lost 4 bases. The DNA of the CDR3 is TGTGCCAGCAGCGCCTGGACAGGGGGCGGCACTGAAGCTTTCTTT. Translating gives CASSAWTGGGTEAFF.

The chain couples TRBV18 to TRBJ1-4; possibly TRBD1 for D (5 bases). Germline values: CDR1 KGHSH, CDR2 LQKENI. The CDR3 length is 16 residues. Trimming stripped 3 bases from V and 7 bases from J, with 18 bases between. CDR3 protein: CASSPPTDQPGEKLFF. The CDR3 DNA is TGTGCCAGCTCACCTCCGACAGACCAACCAGGTGAAAAACTGTTTTTT.

This chain joins TRBV7-7 and TRBJ2-1; perhaps TRBD2 as D (6 bases). The CDR3 totals 16 residues. CDR1 is SSHAT, CDR2 FNYEAQ, per germline (reference sequence). V was shortened by 4 bases and J by 7 bases, with 20 bases between the two germline ends. In DNA, the CDR3 is TGTGCCAGCAGCTCCCGGGAGACTAGGTTCTCTAATGAGCAGTTCTTC. Translation: CASSSRETRFSNEQFF.

The chain recombines TRBV27 with TRBJ1-1, with 8 nucleotides matching TRBD1. The V and J ends lost 5 bases and 3 bases, in that order; junction bases with no gene match: 8. This CDR3 region has 15 residues. Germline V gives CDR1 MNHEY, CDR2 SMNVEV (reference sequence). The CDR3, as DNA: TGTGCCAGCAGTACCCTACAGGGGGTTTACACTGAAGCTTTCTTT. This gives the protein CASSTLQGVYTEAFF.

V and J are TRBV9 and TRBJ1-2; D is unclear. V gave up 0 bases and J gave up 1 base, with 13 bases separating them. The CDR3 runs 16 residues. Per germline, CDR1 SGDLS and CDR2 YYNGEE. The CDR3 region is CASSVALARGNYGYTF. CDR3 DNA: TGTGCCAGCAGCGTAGCGCTCGCCCGGGGTAACTATGGCTACACCTTC.

In DNA form, the CDR3 reads TGTGCCAGCAGTGGACAGGGGTTAATCCAGCCCCAGCATTTT. Protein sequence: CASSGQGLIQPQHF. The chain joins TRBV2 to TRBJ1-5, with 8 bases fitting TRBD1. The CDR3 contains 14 residues. With V trimmed by 4 bases and J by 7 bases, 6 bases remained unmatched. Germline assignment: CDR1 SNHLY and CDR2 FYNNEI.

This clone was seen only once. The chain employs TRBV9 and TRBJ2-5; 8 bases agree with TRBD2. Germline assignment: CDR1 SGDLS and CDR2 YYNGEE. The CDR3 is 14 residues long. Trimming removed 4 bases from V and 3 bases from J; junction bases left unmatched: 5. DNA of the CDR3: TGTGCCAGCAGCCCCCCCGGGGGGGAAGAGACCCAGTACTTC. The encoded protein is CASSPPGGEETQYF.

The chain recombines TRBV10-3 with TRBJ2-7; TRBD2 agrees at 15 bases. Germline V gene data show CDR1 as ENHRY and CDR2 as SYGVKD. J was trimmed by 7 bases and V by 8 bases; bases with no gene match: 6. The CDR3 is 14 amino acids. The CDR3 nucleotides are TGTGCCATCCAAGGACTAGCGGGAGGGGGAGAGCAGTACTTC. It yields the protein CAIQGLAGGGEQYF.

The CDR3 is CASSTGTGSYEQYF. Here the CDR3 DNA reads TGTGCCAGCAGCACCGGGACAGGAAGCTACGAGCAGTACTTC. This chain links TRBV5-4 with TRBJ2-7, with 8 bases lining up with TRBD1. CDR1 SGHNT and CDR2 YYREEE come from the germline V gene (reference sequence). CDR3 length: 14 amino acids. V trimming: 4 bases; J trimming: 3 bases; junction bases outside the gene matches: 6.

The chain combines TRBV5-4 with TRBJ1-2, with 7 bases that match TRBD1. The germline CDR1 and CDR2 sequences are SGHNT and YYREEE (reference sequence). CDR3 length: 15 residues. V lost 4 bases and J lost 0; bases outside the gene matches: 6. The CDR3 loop reads CASSRAGTANYGYTF. Here the CDR3 DNA reads TGTGCCAGCAGCCGTGCCGGGACAGCTAACTATGGCTACACCTTC.

This chain links TRBV6-6 with TRBJ2-7, with 8 nucleotides matching TRBD2. Germline V gene lookup returns CDR1 MNHNY and CDR2 SVGAGI (reference sequence). The length of the CDR3 is 15 residues. Trimming cost V 7 bases and J 5 bases; bases outside gene matches: 13. CDR3 residues: CASKHSGGGLNEQYF. The CDR3 region has the DNA TGTGCCAGCAAACACTCGGGGGGGGGTTTGAACGAGCAGTACTTC.

The CDR3 DNA follows: TGTGCCAGCAGCGGTAGCGGGAGGGCCTACGAGCAGTACTTC. It translates to CASSGSGRAYEQYF. The chain uses TRBV7-9 and TRBJ2-7; 11 bases align to TRBD2. CDR1 SEHNR and CDR2 FQNEAQ come from the germline V gene (reference sequence). The V and J ends lost 5 bases and 2 bases, in that order; junction bases with no gene match: 2. The CDR3 is 14 amino acids. Combining the CDR3 with reference TRBV7-9 and TRBJ2-7 gives the whole variable domain DTGVSQNPRHKITKRGQNVTFRCDPISEHNRLYWYRQTLGQGPEFLTYFQNEAQLEKSRLLSDRFSAERPKGSFSTLEIQRTEQGDSAMYLCASSGSGRAYEQYFGPGTRLTVT.

V is TRBV5-1 and J is TRBJ1-2, with D possibly TRBD1 on 5 matching bases. CDR3 length: 13 residues. V lost 0 bases to trimming and J lost 8 bases, with 11 bases between them. Germline loops: CDR1 SGHRS, CDR2 YFSETQ. The CDR3: CASSLARAWGYTF. The CDR3 DNA follows: TGCGCCAGCAGCTTGGCCAGGGCTTGGGGCTACACCTTC.

The CDR3 DNA is TGTGCCAGCAGTCAAGGACAGGGAGTCGGCTACACCTTC. Its protein is CASSQGQGVGYTF. This chain uses TRBV6-5 with TRBJ1-2; 8 nucleotides agree with TRBD1. The CDR3 is made up of 13 amino acids. V gave up 5 bases and J gave up 8 bases; unmatched junction bases: 7. From germline, CDR1 is MNHEY and CDR2 SVGAGI.

V and J are TRBV6-6 and TRBJ1-2; D is unresolved. The CDR3 is 16 residues long. With 7 bases removed from V and 0 bases from J, the gap between germline ends came to 18 bases. The germline CDR1 and CDR2 sequences are MNHNY and SVGAGI (reference sequence). CDR3 in amino acids: CASTWAASYSNYGYTF. The DNA of the CDR3 is TGTGCCAGCACCTGGGCAGCCAGTTATTCTAACTATGGCTACACCTTC.

This chain joins TRBV7-2 and TRBJ1-1; D is ambiguous. The germline gives CDR1 SGHTA, CDR2 FQGNSA. V shed 3 bases and J shed 10 bases, with 15 bases lying between them. This CDR3 has 13 amino acids. CDR3 loop: CASSFGGPELAFF. The CDR3 DNA reads as TGTGCCAGCAGCTTTGGAGGACCCGAGTTAGCTTTCTTT.

The chain couples TRBV4-3 to TRBJ2-3; D gene uncertain. Germline V gives CDR1 LGHNA, CDR2 YSLEER. CDR3 size: 15 residues. The V end was cut by 1 base, the J end by 4 bases, with 12 bases between. DNA of the CDR3: TGCGCCAGCAGCCAAGTCCCCTTCGAGGCAGATACGCAGTATTTT. It codes for CASSQVPFEADTQYF.

DNA for the CDR3: TGTGCCAGCAGCCAAGATTTGGGCGACAGGTGGGGCGGCTACACCTTC. It is translated as CASSQDLGDRWGGYTF. This chain joins TRBV4-2 and TRBJ1-2; tentatively, D is TRBD1 (6 bases). V was clipped by 0 bases and J by 8 bases, with 19 bases between them. The CDR3 has 16 amino acids. The germline CDR1 and CDR2 sequences are LGHNA and YNFKEQ.